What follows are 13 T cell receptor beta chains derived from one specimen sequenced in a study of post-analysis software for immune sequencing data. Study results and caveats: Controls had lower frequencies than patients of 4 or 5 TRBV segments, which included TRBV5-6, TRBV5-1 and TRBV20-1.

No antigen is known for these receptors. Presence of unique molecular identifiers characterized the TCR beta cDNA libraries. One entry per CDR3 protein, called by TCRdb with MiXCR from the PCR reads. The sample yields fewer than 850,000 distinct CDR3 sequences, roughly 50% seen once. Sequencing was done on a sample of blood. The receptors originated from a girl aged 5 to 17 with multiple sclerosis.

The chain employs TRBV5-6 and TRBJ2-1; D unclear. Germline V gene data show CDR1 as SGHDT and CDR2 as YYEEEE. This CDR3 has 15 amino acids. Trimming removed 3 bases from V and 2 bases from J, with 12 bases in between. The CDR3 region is CASSSVLGTYNEQFF. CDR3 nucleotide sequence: TGTGCCAGCAGCTCGGTGCTAGGAACCTACAATGAGCAGTTCTTC.

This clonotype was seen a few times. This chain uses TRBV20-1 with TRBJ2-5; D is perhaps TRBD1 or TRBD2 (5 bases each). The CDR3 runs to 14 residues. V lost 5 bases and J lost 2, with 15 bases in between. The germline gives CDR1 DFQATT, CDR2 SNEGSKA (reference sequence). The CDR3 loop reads CSAQSGTVQETQYF. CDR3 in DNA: TGCAGTGCTCAGTCCGGGACGGTACAAGAGACCCAGTACTTC.

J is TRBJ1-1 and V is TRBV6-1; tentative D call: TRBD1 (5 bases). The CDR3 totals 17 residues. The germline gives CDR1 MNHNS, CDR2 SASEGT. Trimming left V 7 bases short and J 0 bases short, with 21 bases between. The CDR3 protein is CASTQRWGSPMNTEAFF. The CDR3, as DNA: TGTGCCAGCACCCAGAGGTGGGGGTCCCCCATGAACACTGAAGCTTTCTTT.

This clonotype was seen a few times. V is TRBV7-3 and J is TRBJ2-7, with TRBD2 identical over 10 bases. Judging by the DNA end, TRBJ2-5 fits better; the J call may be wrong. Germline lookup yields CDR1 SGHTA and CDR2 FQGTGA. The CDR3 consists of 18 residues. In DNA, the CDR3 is TGTGCCAGCAGCTTAGGAACTAGCGGGGTTGGATATCAAGAGACCCAGTACTTC. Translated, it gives CASSLGTSGVGYQETQYF.

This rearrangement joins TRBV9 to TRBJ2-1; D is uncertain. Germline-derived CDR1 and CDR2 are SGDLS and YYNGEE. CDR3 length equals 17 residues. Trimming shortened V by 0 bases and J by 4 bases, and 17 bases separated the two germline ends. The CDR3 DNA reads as TGTGCCAGCAGCGTAGCGGGCCGCACCACACCATACAATGAGCAGTTCTTC. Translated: CASSVAGRTTPYNEQFF.

The CDR3: CASSLRAHRTDTQYF. CDR3 DNA sequence: TGTGCCAGCAGCCTAAGGGCCCACCGCACAGATACGCAGTATTTT. The chain employs TRBV27 and TRBJ2-3; no definite D call. From germline, CDR1 is MNHEY and CDR2 SMNVEV (reference sequence). V was cut by 6 bases and J by 1 base, with 14 bases left in between. The CDR3 runs 15 residues.

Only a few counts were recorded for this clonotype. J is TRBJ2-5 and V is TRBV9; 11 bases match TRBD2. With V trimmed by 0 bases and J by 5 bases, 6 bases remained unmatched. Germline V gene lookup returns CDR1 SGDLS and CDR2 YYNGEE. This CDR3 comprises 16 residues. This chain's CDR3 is CASSVALAGEEETQYF. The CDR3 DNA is TGTGCCAGCAGCGTAGCACTAGCGGGAGAGGAGGAGACCCAGTACTTC.

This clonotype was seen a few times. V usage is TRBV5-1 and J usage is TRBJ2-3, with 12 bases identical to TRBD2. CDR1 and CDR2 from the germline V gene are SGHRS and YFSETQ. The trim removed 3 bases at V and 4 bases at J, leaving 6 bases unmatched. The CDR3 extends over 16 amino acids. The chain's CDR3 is CASSSGLAGRADTQYF. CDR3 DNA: TGCGCCAGCAGCTCCGGACTAGCGGGGAGGGCAGATACGCAGTATTTT.

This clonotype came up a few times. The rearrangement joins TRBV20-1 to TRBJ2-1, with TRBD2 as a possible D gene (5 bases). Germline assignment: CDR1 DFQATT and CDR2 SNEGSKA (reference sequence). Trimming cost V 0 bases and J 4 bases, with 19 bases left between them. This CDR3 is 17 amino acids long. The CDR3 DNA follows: TGCAGTGCTAGAGACCCCCGGTATAGCGCCCCTTACAATGAGCAGTTCTTC. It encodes CSARDPRYSAPYNEQFF.

CDR3 residues: CSARDPWATSPTDTQYF. The CDR3 bases are TGCAGTGCTAGAGACCCTTGGGCCACCTCTCCCACAGATACGCAGTATTTT. The rearrangement joins TRBV20-1 to TRBJ2-3; no definite D call. The germline CDR1 and CDR2 sequences are DFQATT and SNEGSKA (reference sequence). V lost 0 bases, J lost 2 bases, and 18 bases lay in between. This CDR3 spans 17 amino acids.

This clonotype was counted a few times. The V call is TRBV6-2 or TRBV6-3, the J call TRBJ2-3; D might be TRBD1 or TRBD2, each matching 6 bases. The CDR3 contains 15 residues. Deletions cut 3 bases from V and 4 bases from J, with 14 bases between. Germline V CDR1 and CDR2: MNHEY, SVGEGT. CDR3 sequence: CASSYPPRGADTQYF. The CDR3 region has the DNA TGTGCCAGCAGTTATCCCCCGAGGGGGGCAGATACGCAGTATTTT.

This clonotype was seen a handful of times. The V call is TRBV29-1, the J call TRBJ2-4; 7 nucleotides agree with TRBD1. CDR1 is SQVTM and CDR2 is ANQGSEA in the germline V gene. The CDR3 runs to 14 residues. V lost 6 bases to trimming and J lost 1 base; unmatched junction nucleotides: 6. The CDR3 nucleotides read TGCAGCGTCCGAACGACAGGGGCCAAAAACATTCAGTACTTC. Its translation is CSVRTTGAKNIQYF.

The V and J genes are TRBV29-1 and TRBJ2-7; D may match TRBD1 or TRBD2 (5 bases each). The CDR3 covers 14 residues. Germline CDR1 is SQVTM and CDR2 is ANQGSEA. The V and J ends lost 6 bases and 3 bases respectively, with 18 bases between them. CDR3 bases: TGCAGCGTGAGAGATTGGGACGGCGACTACGAGCAGTACTTC. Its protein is CSVRDWDGDYEQYF.